One sample yielded the 8 T cell receptor beta chains listed below, sequenced in a study of shared T cell receptors in the human thymus. Profiling relied on immunoSEQ multiplex PCR, and the TCRdb table lists in-frame clones only, not all of them. This sample has 55,000 to 80,000 clones; 90% to 95% occur once, and the top ten carry less than 0.04%. Sequencing was performed on thymocytes. Receptor source: a human donor.

J is TRBJ1-1 and V is TRBV27; 9 bases are a match to TRBD1. Germline trimming cut 2 bases from V and 4 bases from J; bases unmatched to any gene: 5. Per germline, CDR1 MNHEY and CDR2 SMNVEV (reference sequence). This CDR3 comprises 15 residues. For the CDR3, the DNA is TGTGCCAGCAGTTTAAAGGACAGGGGCCTCACTGAAGCTTTCTTT. Amino acid sequence: CASSLKDRGLTEAFF.

The V and J genes are TRBV28 and TRBJ2-7; 7 nucleotides align to TRBD2. With 3 bases clipped from V and 7 bases from J, the junction kept 9 bases outside the gene matches. The CDR3 loop spans 14 amino acids. CDR1 and CDR2 from the germline V gene are MDHEN and SYDVKM. The CDR3 is CASSFGEGRREQYF. DNA for the CDR3: TGTGCCAGCAGTTTTGGGGAGGGGAGGCGAGAGCAGTACTTC. Complete variable domain (other parts from reference TRBV28 and TRBJ2-7): DVKVTQSSRYLVKRTGEKVFLECVQDMDHENMFWYRQDPGLGLRLIYFSYDVKMKEKGDIPEGYSVSREKKERFSLILESASTNQTSMYLCASSFGEGRREQYFGPGTRLTVT.

CDR3 in DNA: TGCAGTGCTAGAGTCACAGATACGCAGTATTTT. Residues: CSARVTDTQYF. The J gene is TRBJ2-3, the V gene TRBV20-1; D ambiguous. CDR1 is DFQATT, CDR2 SNEGSKA, per germline (reference sequence). Trimming cost V 1 base and J 2 bases, with 1 base left between them. The CDR3 sequence is 11 residues long.

V usage is TRBV6-1 and J usage is TRBJ1-5; D is unclear. The germline CDR1 and CDR2 sequences are MNHNS and SASEGT. This CDR3 has 15 residues. The V gene lost 3 bases and the J gene lost 3 bases, with 12 bases spanning the gap. CDR3 sequence reads: CASSEGNQNNQPQHF. CDR3 in DNA: TGTGCCAGCAGTGAGGGCAACCAAAACAATCAGCCCCAGCATTTT.

This clone was seen more than once but under ten times. The chain carries TRBV28 and TRBJ1-4; D is uncertain. Germline values: CDR1 MDHEN, CDR2 SYDVKM. V was clipped by 0 bases and J by 2 bases, with 13 bases between them. This CDR3 spans 17 amino acids. Written as DNA, the CDR3 is TGTGCCAGCAGTTTATGCTATGAGGGTTCCACTAATGAAAAACTGTTTTTT. It is translated as CASSLCYEGSTNEKLFF.

V usage is TRBV4-2 and J usage is TRBJ2-7; D may be TRBD1 (5 bases). V dropped 7 bases and J dropped 4 bases, with 23 bases sitting between them. This CDR3 region has 16 residues. CDR1 is LGHNA and CDR2 is YNFKEQ in the germline V gene. CDR3 coding DNA: TGTGCCAGCACCTCCGGCCTTAGGGGTAGGCCTTACGAGCAGTACTTC. Translated, it gives CASTSGLRGRPYEQYF.

The chain is built from TRBV7-9 and TRBJ2-1, with 16 bases fitting TRBD2. Losses at the gene ends were 5 bases for V and 2 bases for J; bases not matched to a gene: 3. The CDR3 sequence is 17 residues long. The V gene's germline CDR1 is SEHNR and CDR2 FQNEAQ (reference sequence). The CDR3 is CASSNGTSGGAYNEQFF. CDR3 coding DNA: TGTGCCAGCAGCAATGGGACTAGCGGGGGGGCCTACAATGAGCAGTTCTTC.

The gene calls are TRBV19 and TRBJ2-3; D is unclear. The CDR3 has 13 residues. The ends were cut back, 6 bases at V and 0 bases at J, with 7 bases in the middle. Germline V gives CDR1 LNHDA, CDR2 SQIVND (reference sequence). CDR3 DNA: TGTGCCAGTAGACACTTAAGCACAGATACGCAGTATTTT. It yields the protein CASRHLSTDTQYF. Full variable domain (remainder filled in from reference TRBV19 and TRBJ2-3): DGGITQSPKYLFRKEGQNVTLSCEQNLNHDAMYWYRQDPGQGLRLIYYSQIVNDFQKGDIAEGYSVSREKKESFPLTVTSAQKNPTAFYLCASRHLSTDTQYFGPGTRLTVL.